The rows below give T cell receptor beta chains drawn from one sample of a study of blood T cell repertoires in COVID-19. TCRdb's table, derived via immunoSEQ multiplex PCR, lists solely in-frame clones and lacks some. The sample consists of 250,000 to 300,000 clones, about 85% of them appearing once. Material for sequencing was peripheral blood. These receptors were obtained from a man aged 18 to 30 with active or convalescent COVID-19. The CDR3 runs from the conserved cysteine through the conserved F or W. D genes are given only for firm matches. Rows give clone size only sometimes, using once, few, many, or a class for an expanded clone.

D	V	size	J	CDR3	DNA
TRBD2	TRBV24-1	.	TRBJ2-3	CATSDWGGSTDTQYF	TGTGCCACCAGTGATTGGGGGGGATCCACAGATACGCAGTATTTT
TRBD2	TRBV19	.	TRBJ2-2	CASSFTSGSNTGELFF	TGTGCCAGTAGTTTCACTAGCGGGAGTAACACCGGGGAGCTGTTTTTT
.	TRBV19	.	TRBJ2-2	CASSRKGGANTGELFF	TGTGCCAGTAGTCGCAAGGGCGGGGCGAACACCGGGGAGCTGTTTTTT
.	TRBV5-5	.	TRBJ1-1	CASSLQGRNTEAFF	TGTGCCAGCAGCTTGCAGGGGCGGAACACTGAAGCTTTCTTT
.	TRBV12-3/TRBV12-4	.	TRBJ2-1	CASSLGGGRVQFF	TGTGCCAGCAGCCTGGGGGGGGGCCGGGTGCAGTTCTTC
.	TRBV10-3	.	TRBJ2-7	CAIRDEQYF	TGTGCCATCCGGGACGAGCAGTACTTC
.	TRBV5-4	.	TRBJ1-3	CASSLVGKRSGNTIYF	TGTGCCAGCAGCTTGGTGGGCAAACGCTCTGGAAACACCATATATTTT
.	TRBV4-1	.	TRBJ2-5	CASSQDPPRGRETQYF	TGCGCCAGCAGCCAAGATCCTCCTCGCGGTCGGGAGACCCAGTACTTC
.	TRBV7-7	.	TRBJ2-1	CASSLSGFNEQFF	TGTGCTAGCAGCTTATCGGGATTCAATGAGCAGTTCTTC
.	TRBV6-6	few	TRBJ2-1	CASTPGGYDNEQFF	TGTGCCAGCACCCCAGGGGGGTACGACAATGAGCAGTTCTTC
TRBD1	TRBV25-1	.	TRBJ1-2	CASSGQDYGYTF	TGTGCCAGCTCCGGACAGGACTATGGCTACACCTTC
.	TRBV11-2	.	TRBJ2-1	CASSPPGLYYNEQFF	TGTGCCAGCAGCCCCCCGGGACTTTACTACAATGAGCAGTTCTTC
.	TRBV7-9	.	TRBJ1-4	CASSLGFKRRSLSEKLFF	TGTGCCAGCAGCTTAGGTTTCAAAAGGAGGAGCCTAAGTGAAAAACTGTTTTTT
.	TRBV2	.	TRBJ1-6	CASSADSSSYNSPLHF	TGTGCCAGCAGTGCGGACAGTAGCTCCTATAATTCACCCCTCCACTTT
.	TRBV6-2/TRBV6-3	once	TRBJ2-3	CASSQRRFTDTQYF	TGTGCTAGCAGCCAGCGGCGGTTCACAGATACGCAGTATTTT
TRBD2	TRBV4-3	.	TRBJ2-3	CASRLAGVTDTQYF	TGCGCCAGCAGATTAGCGGGAGTAACAGATACGCAGTATTTT
TRBD1	TRBV7-2	.	TRBJ1-2	CASLGTGANYGYTF	TGTGCCAGCTTAGGGACAGGGGCCAACTATGGCTACACCTTC
.	TRBV7-3	.	TRBJ2-3	CASSFDDRVTQYF	TGTGCCAGCAGCTTTGATGATCGGGTTACGCAGTATTTT
TRBD2	TRBV29-1	.	TRBJ2-7	CSVAGLAGAYEQYF	TGCAGCGTAGCGGGACTAGCGGGAGCCTACGAGCAGTACTTC
TRBD1	TRBV6-5	.	TRBJ1-1	CASRNRGNTEAFF	TGTGCCAGCAGAAACAGGGGGAACACTGAAGCTTTCTTT
.	TRBV12-2	.	TRBJ2-2	CASRSLHSGTRHTGELFF	TGTGCAAGTCGTTCTCTCCATTCCGGGACAAGACACACCGGGGAGCTGTTTTTT
.	TRBV15	.	TRBJ1-3	CATSRASGSFGNTIYF	TGTGCCACCAGCAGAGCATCAGGGTCGTTCGGAAACACCATATATTTT
.	TRBV9	.	TRBJ2-2	CASSDPLTGDHTGELFF	TGTGCCAGCAGCGATCCCCTCACGGGAGACCACACCGGGGAGCTGTTTTTT
TRBD1	TRBV9	.	TRBJ1-2	CASSTRQGFYGYTF	TGTGCCAGCAGCACCAGACAGGGATTCTATGGCTACACCTTC
.	TRBV19	.	TRBJ2-7	CASSIPGRGSYEQYF	TGTGCCAGTAGTATTCCGGGCAGGGGTTCCTACGAGCAGTACTTC
TRBD1	TRBV28	.	TRBJ1-1	CASRTGGVRYTEAFF	TGTGCCTCCAGGACAGGGGGCGTCAGGTACACTGAAGCTTTCTTT
TRBD1	TRBV11-2	.	TRBJ1-1	CASSVRQGSEAFF	TGTGCCAGCAGCGTACGACAGGGATCTGAAGCTTTCTTT
.	TRBV7-6	.	TRBJ2-1	CASSFDPAEEQFF	TGTGCCAGCAGCTTCGACCCGGCGGAAGAGCAGTTCTTC
TRBD1	TRBV3-1/TRBV3-2	.	TRBJ1-4	CASSRAPGQGYEKLFF	TGTGCCAGCAGCCGAGCCCCGGGACAGGGATATGAAAAACTGTTTTTT
.	TRBV25-1	.	TRBJ1-2	CASSEGGGYGYTF	TGTGCCAGCAGTGAGGGGGGTGGCTATGGCTACACCTTC
.	TRBV2	once	TRBJ2-5	CASSGEPQETQYF	TGTGCCAGCAGCGGGGAGCCCCAAGAGACCCAGTACTTC
.	TRBV5-6	.	TRBJ2-7	CASSNPAGTYEQYF	TGTGCCAGCAGTAACCCGGCAGGAACCTACGAGCAGTACTTC
.	TRBV6-5	.	TRBJ2-5	CASSYSGRGSETQYF	TGTGCCAGCAGTTACTCGGGCAGGGGATCGGAGACCCAGTACTTC
.	TRBV5-4	.	TRBJ2-7	CASSLGLRDYEQYF	TGTGCCAGCAGCTTGGGACTAAGGGACTACGAGCAGTACTTC
.	TRBV24-1	once	TRBJ2-7	CATSDPTEGVDEQYF	TGTGCCACCAGTGACCCGACTGAGGGCGTCGACGAGCAGTACTTC
.	TRBV19	.	TRBJ1-3	CASKVEAFAGNTIYF	TGTGCCAGTAAGGTGGAGGCATTCGCTGGAAACACCATATATTTT
.	TRBV7-2	.	TRBJ2-7	CASSLAASTVYEQYF	TGTGCCAGCAGCTTGGCTGCCTCGACAGTCTACGAGCAGTACTTC
.	TRBV6-5	.	TRBJ1-5	CASSYGSYQPQHF	TGTGCCAGCAGTTACGGCAGTTATCAGCCCCAGCATTTT
TRBD1	TRBV19	.	TRBJ2-3	CASSTTGTGHPDTQYF	TGTGCCAGTAGTACGACCGGGACAGGGCATCCAGATACGCAGTATTTT
.	TRBV6-5	.	TRBJ1-2	CASNPTGNYGYTF	TGTGCCAGCAACCCCACAGGGAACTATGGCTACACCTTC
TRBD2	TRBV5-4	.	TRBJ2-1	CASSSKGGLAGSSYNEQFF	TGTGCCAGCAGCTCCAAGGGGGGACTAGCGGGAAGCTCCTACAATGAGCAGTTCTTC